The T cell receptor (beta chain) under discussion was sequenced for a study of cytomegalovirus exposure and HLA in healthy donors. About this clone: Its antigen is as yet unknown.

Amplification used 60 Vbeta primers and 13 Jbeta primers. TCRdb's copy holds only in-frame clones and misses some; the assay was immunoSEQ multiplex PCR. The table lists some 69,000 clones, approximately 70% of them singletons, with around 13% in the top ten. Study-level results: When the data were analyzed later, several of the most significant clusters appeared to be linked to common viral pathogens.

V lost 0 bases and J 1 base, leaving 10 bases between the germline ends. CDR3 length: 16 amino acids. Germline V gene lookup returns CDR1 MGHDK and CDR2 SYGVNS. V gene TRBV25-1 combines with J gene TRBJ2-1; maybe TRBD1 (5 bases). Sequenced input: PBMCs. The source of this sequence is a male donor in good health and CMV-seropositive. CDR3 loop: CASSEYGPGSYNEQFF. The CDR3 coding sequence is TGTGCCAGCAGTGAATACGGACCAGGGTCCTACAATGAGCAGTTCTTC.